This TCR beta chain was identified during a study of T cell clusters in autoimmune cytopenias. TRB was amplified from approximately 230 ng of peripheral blood genomic DNA per sample. TRB rearrangements were amplified by touch-down multiplex PCR with mixed TRB-A/B primers. TCRdb reworked the multiplex PCR reads into one entry per CDR3 protein, no DNA. The repertoire table contains 6,000 to 8,000 distinct CDR3 sequences. The data also belong to a second study, concerning T cell repertoires in aging, cancer and after chemotherapy.

The sequence came from a human donor in good health. Sequencing was performed on peripheral blood.

CDR3 in amino acids: CASSQRTGISNQPQHF. The J gene is TRBJ1-5, the V gene TRBV12-3 or TRBV12-4; TCRdb returns TRBD1, unconfirmable since there is no DNA. CDR3 length: 16 amino acids.